The rows below give T cell receptor beta chains drawn from one sample of a study of graft-versus-host responses after intestinal transplantation. Sequenced by immunoSEQ multiplex PCR; TCRdb stores in-frame clones only, minus some. The sample holds 45,000 to 55,000 clones, 91% seen once. The sample consisted of PBMCs, taken 650 to 670 days after intestinal transplant. The receptors originated from a human patient who received an intestinal transplant, so some T cells may come from the graft donor. Each CDR3 is given with its conserved first and last residue. Size values are once, few and many counts, or a class for expanded clones, and some rows have none.

J	V	size	CDR3
TRBJ2-5	TRBV11-1	.	CASSLLSAYQETQYF
TRBJ1-5	TRBV19	.	CASSMGLGAYSNQPQHF
TRBJ2-2	TRBV6-1	.	CASNGLNTGELFF
TRBJ1-3	TRBV4-1	.	CASSQDPGGSGNTIYF
TRBJ1-1	TRBV5-1	.	CASSTEIQGGAFF
TRBJ1-1	TRBV7-8	.	CASSLGVRGVYGNTEAFF
TRBJ2-7	TRBV5-8	.	CASSVYRSYEQYF
.	TRBV19	.	CASSTGKGNEQYF
TRBJ1-2	TRBV27	once	CASSLFLQTKITF
TRBJ1-2	TRBV10-3	.	CAHSLGNYGYTF
TRBJ2-3	TRBV2	.	CASSGGAGDTQYF
TRBJ2-5	TRBV11-2	.	CASSLEEWGQGLETQYF
TRBJ1-2	TRBV19	.	CASSISGIGYGYTF
TRBJ1-5	TRBV6-5	.	CASSYGPQPQHF
TRBJ1-2	TRBV5-4	.	CASSSGLYGYTF
TRBJ1-2	TRBV11-2	.	CASSSQGRRGYTF
TRBJ2-5	TRBV6-6	once	CASIRGGVVGRETQYF
TRBJ1-5	TRBV6-5	.	CASGIYGNQPQHF
TRBJ2-2	TRBV28	.	CASTPGGGGTGRTGELFF
TRBJ1-5	TRBV7-9	.	CASSLGGQGNQPQHF
TRBJ2-7	TRBV19	.	CASSIDFYSPSEQYF
TRBJ1-3	TRBV30	.	CAWLEGNTIYF
TRBJ2-3	TRBV11-3	.	CASSTQGRTDTQYF
TRBJ1-3	TRBV19	.	CASNRATGNTIYF
TRBJ1-2	TRBV9	.	CASSVDLGAGYGYTF
TRBJ2-7	TRBV7-8	once	CASGRLGQGVAYEQYF
TRBJ2-3	TRBV19	.	CASSIGGAPSTQYF
TRBJ2-7	TRBV7-8	.	CASSSRDRGDEQYF
TRBJ2-3	TRBV18	.	CASSPDREGTQYF
TRBJ2-1	TRBV4-1	.	CASSERGSYNEQFF